The 2 T cell receptor beta chains below were found in one sample sequenced in a study of blood T cell repertoires in COVID-19. TCRdb's table, derived via immunoSEQ multiplex PCR, lists solely in-frame clones and lacks some. The sample yields a few hundred thousand clones, around 84% seen once. The sample consisted of peripheral blood. These receptors all stem from a woman between 55 and 75 years old who had recovered from COVID-19.

The CDR3 bases are TGTGCCAGTAACCGGGGGACAGGGGGCTCCGAAGGTAGCAATCAGCCCCAGCATTTT. Protein: CASNRGTGGSEGSNQPQHF. V gene TRBV19 combines with J gene TRBJ1-5, with 12 bases lining up with TRBD1. The V gene's germline CDR1 is LNHDA and CDR2 SQIVND (reference sequence). The CDR3 is 19 residues long. Germline trimming cut 7 bases from V and 0 bases from J; bases unmatched to any gene: 13.

This chain connects TRBV4-2 to TRBJ2-7; 10 positions agree with TRBD2. V shed 3 bases and J 2 bases; nucleotides not matched to a gene: 7. Germline V lookup: CDR1 LGHNA, CDR2 YNFKEQ. This CDR3 region has 16 residues. The CDR3 reads CASSQGVAGGPYEQYF. The CDR3 nucleotides read TGTGCCAGCAGCCAGGGAGTAGCGGGGGGCCCCTACGAGCAGTACTTC.